The source of this T cell receptor (beta chain) is a study of Graves' ophthalmopathy and Graves' hyperthyroidism. Study results and limitations: Sensitivity reached 85% to 90% and specificity over 65% for a 13-signature model separating ophthalmopathy from stable hyperthyroidism. The model's prediction of ophthalmopathy progression had approximately 68% sensitivity and roughly 72% specificity. Most expanded clonotypes in thyroid above 0.001 frequency also showed up in blood.

Only a few counts were recorded for this clonotype. What it recognizes is unknown. The authors amplified TCR beta CDR3 regions from RNA transcripts. Second-round multiplex PCR came after first-round RT-PCR with HTBI primers. Each CDR3 protein gets one entry after TCRdb re-called the multiplex PCR reads with MiXCR. The sample lists 400,000 to 450,000 distinct CDR3 sequences, under 25% occurring once. New diagnoses, under 2 months' duration, and ages 18 to 65 characterized the hyperthyroidism patients. The germline V gene encodes CDR1 SGHKS and CDR2 YYEKEE (reference sequence). The CDR3 length is 14 residues. Trimming took 4 bases from V and 6 from J; bases not matched to a gene: 7.

This TCR came from a woman between 18 and 29 years old with stable Graves' hyperthyroidism. The V and J genes are TRBV5-5 and TRBJ1-5; 7 bases align to TRBD1. The sequenced sample consisted of peripheral blood. CDR3 sequence: CASSIGQARQPQHF. The CDR3 DNA follows: TGTGCCAGCAGCATAGGACAGGCCCGTCAGCCCCAGCATTTT.